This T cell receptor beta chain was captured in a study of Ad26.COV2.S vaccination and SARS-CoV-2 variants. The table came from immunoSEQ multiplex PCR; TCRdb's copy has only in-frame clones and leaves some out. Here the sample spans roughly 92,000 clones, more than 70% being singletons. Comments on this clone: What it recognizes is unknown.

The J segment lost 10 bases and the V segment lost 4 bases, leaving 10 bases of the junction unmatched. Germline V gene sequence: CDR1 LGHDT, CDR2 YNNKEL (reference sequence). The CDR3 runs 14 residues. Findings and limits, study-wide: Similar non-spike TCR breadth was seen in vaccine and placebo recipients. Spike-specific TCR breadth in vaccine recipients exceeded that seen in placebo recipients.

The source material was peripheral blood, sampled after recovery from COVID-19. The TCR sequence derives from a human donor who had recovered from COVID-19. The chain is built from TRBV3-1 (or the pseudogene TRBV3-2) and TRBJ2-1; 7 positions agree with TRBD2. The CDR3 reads CASSPQAGGGEQFF. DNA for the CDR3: TGTGCCAGCAGCCCCCAAGCGGGCGGGGGAGAGCAGTTCTTC.